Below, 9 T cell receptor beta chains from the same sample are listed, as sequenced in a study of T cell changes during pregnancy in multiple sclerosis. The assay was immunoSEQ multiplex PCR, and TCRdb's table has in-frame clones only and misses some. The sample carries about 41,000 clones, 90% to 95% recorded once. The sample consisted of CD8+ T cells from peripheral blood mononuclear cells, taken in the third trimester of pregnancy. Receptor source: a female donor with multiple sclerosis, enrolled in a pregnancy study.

The CDR3 is CASSSNLGGNTEAFF. The CDR3 nucleotides are TGTGCCAGCAGTTCAAATCTAGGGGGGAACACTGAAGCTTTCTTT. This chain connects TRBV6-6 to TRBJ1-1, with a tentative D call TRBD1 (6 bases). Trimming pared 4 bases from V and 1 base from J, leaving 13 bases between. The CDR3 has 15 residues. The germline gives CDR1 MNHNY, CDR2 SVGAGI (reference sequence).

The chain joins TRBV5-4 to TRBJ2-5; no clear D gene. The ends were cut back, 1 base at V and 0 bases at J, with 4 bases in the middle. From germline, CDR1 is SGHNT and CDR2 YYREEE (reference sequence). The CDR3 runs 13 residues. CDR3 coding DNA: TGTGCCAGCAGCTTGACATACCAAGAGACCCAGTACTTC. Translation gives CASSLTYQETQYF.

The CDR3 DNA follows: TGTGCCAGCAGCCCAGACAGTTCGCCGGGGGAGACCCAGTACTTC. Protein sequence: CASSPDSSPGETQYF. This chain uses TRBV4-2 with TRBJ2-5; D may match TRBD1 or TRBD2 (5 bases each). This CDR3 has 15 amino acids. Deletions cut 4 bases from V and 5 bases from J, with 17 bases between. Germline V gene data show CDR1 as LGHNA and CDR2 as YNFKEQ.

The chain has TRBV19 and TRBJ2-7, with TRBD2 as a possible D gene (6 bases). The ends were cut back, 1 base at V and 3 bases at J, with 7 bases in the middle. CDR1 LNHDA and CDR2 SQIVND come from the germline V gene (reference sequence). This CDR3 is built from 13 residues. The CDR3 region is CASSIGRDYEQYF. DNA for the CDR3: TGTGCCAGTAGTATAGGGAGGGACTACGAGCAGTACTTC. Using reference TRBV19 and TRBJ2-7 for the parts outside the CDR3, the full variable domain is DGGITQSPKYLFRKEGQNVTLSCEQNLNHDAMYWYRQDPGQGLRLIYYSQIVNDFQKGDIAEGYSVSREKKESFPLTVTSAQKNPTAFYLCASSIGRDYEQYFGPGTRLTVT.

CDR3 loop: CASSWGGGGSEQYF. The DNA for the CDR3 is TGTGCCAGCAGTTGGGGCGGGGGGGGCTCCGAGCAGTACTTC. The chain links TRBV27 to TRBJ2-7, with 9 bases that match TRBD2. Germline CDR1 is MNHEY and CDR2 is SMNVEV (reference sequence). This CDR3 region has 14 residues. V was clipped by 4 bases and J by 6 bases; unmatched bases: 7.

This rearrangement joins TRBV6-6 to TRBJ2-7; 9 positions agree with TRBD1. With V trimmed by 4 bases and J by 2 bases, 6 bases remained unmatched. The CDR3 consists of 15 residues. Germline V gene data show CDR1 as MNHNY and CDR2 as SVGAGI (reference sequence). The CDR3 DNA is TGTGCCAGCAGTTCACCGACAGGGGGGCCCTACGAGCAGTACTTC. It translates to CASSSPTGGPYEQYF.

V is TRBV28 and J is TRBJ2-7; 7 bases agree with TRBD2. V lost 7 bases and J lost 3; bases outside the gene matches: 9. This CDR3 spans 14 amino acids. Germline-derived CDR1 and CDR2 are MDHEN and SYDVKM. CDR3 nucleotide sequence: TGTGCCAGCACCTGGGGGAGGGCGTACTACGAGCAGTACTTC. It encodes CASTWGRAYYEQYF. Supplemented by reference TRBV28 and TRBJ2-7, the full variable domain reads DVKVTQSSRYLVKRTGEKVFLECVQDMDHENMFWYRQDPGLGLRLIYFSYDVKMKEKGDIPEGYSVSREKKERFSLILESASTNQTSMYLCASTWGRAYYEQYFGPGTRLTVT.

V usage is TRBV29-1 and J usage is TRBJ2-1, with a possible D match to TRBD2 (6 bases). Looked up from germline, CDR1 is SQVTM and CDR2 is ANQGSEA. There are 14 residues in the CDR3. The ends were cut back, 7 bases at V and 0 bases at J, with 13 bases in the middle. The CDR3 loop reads CSGSGWSSYNEQFF. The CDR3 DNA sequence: TGCAGCGGCAGCGGGTGGAGCTCCTACAATGAGCAGTTCTTC.

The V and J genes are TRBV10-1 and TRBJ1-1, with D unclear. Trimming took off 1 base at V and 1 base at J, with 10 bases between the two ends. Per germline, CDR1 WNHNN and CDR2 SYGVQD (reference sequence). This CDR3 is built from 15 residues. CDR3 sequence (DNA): TGCGCCAGCAGTGAGTGGGCGGGGAGGAACACTGAAGCTTTCTTT. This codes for CASSEWAGRNTEAFF.